This TCR beta chain was captured by sequencing in a study of shared clonotypes between healthy human individuals. Clones were read by immunoSEQ multiplex PCR, and TCRdb kept only the in-frame ones, dropping some. The profile shows about 510,000 clones, roughly 95% of them singletons. The CDR3 is 15 residues long. In germline, CDR1 is MDHEN, CDR2 SYDVKM. The V and J genes are TRBV28 and TRBJ2-5; the match to TRBD2 covers 10 bases. The J call may be incorrect, as the DNA end agrees better with TRBJ2-7. The receptor comes from a woman between 25 and 40 years old in good health. Sequences were obtained from naive CD4+ T cells sorted from blood. Subset defined: CD45RA+ positively selected. CDR3 sequence: CASSTSGLATYEQYF. CDR3 DNA: TGTGCCAGCAGCACCTCGGGACTAGCGACCTACGAGCAGTACTTC.